This TCR beta chain stems from a study of blood T cell repertoires in COVID-19. The J segment lost 9 bases and the V segment lost 0 bases, leaving 6 bases of the junction unmatched. CDR1 is MNHEY, CDR2 SMNVEV, per germline (reference sequence). This CDR3 has 17 amino acids. Some clones are missing from TCRdb's copy, which holds only in-frame ones; the method was immunoSEQ multiplex PCR. Seen here are 200,000 to 250,000 clones, under 90% observed once, and the top ten hold roughly 7%. Sequencing was carried out using peripheral blood. This TCR derives from a woman of 80 years or more with COVID-19, enrolled during active disease. The chain is built from TRBV27 and TRBJ2-1; 15 bases map to TRBD2. The CDR3 nucleotides read TGTGCCAGCAGTTTATCAGGACTAGCGGGAGGGTGGGGTGAGCAGTTCTTC. It yields the protein CASSLSGLAGGWGEQFF.